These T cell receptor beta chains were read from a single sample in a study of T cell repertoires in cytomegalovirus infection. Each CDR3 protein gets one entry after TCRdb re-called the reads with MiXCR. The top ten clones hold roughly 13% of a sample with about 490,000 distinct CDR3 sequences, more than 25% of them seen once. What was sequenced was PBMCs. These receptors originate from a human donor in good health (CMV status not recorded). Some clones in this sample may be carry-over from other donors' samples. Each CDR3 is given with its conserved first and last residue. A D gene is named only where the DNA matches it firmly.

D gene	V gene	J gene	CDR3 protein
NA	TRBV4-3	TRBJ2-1	CASSQTTGWGYNEQFF
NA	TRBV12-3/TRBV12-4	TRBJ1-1	CASSPHGQVNTEAFF
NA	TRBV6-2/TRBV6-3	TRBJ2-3	CASRARQGTDTQYF
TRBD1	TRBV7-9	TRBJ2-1	CASSPINRGDYNEQFF
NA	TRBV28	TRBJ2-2	CASTRPGSTGELFF
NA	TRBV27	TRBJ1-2	CASSLRAGEWVKSNYGYTF
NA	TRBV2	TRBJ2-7	CASSEWLVSSYEQYF
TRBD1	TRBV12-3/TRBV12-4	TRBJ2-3	CASSLFTLRDRGTDTQYF
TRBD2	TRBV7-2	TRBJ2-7	CASSQGIAGGPYEQYF
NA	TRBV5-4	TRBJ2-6	CASSPDGSGANVLTF
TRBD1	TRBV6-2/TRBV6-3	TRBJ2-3	CASRGLTGYTDTQYF
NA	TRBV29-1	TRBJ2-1	CSVDGGGSDNEQFF
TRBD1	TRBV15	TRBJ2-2	CATSGDLHRGVTGELFF
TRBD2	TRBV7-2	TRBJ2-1	CASSLPMGLAGGYEQFF
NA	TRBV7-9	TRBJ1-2	CASSFGIPNYGYTF
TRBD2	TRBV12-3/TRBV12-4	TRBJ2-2	CAAREITGELFF
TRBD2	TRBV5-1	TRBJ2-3	CASSSPAGTSGRVPTDTQYF
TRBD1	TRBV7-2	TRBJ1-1	CASSLEGTGGTEAFF
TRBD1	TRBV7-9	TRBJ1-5	CASSLDRGGSQPQHF
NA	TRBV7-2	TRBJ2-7	CASSLRGAAYEQYF
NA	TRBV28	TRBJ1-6	CASMRGGSGSPLHF
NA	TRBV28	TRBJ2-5	CASSHPTGQETQYF
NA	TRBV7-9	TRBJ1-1	CASSPPGGSTEAFF
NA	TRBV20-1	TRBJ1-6	CSARVRGSPLHF
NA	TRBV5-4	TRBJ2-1	CASSLVRDNYNEQFF
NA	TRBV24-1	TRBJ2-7	CATSDGLYPYEQYF
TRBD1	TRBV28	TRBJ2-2	CASSSPGQGSNTGELFF
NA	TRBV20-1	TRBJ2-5	CSARDQGETQYF
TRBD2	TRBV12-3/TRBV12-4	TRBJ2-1	CASRESGRGYNEQFF
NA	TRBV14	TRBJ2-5	CASSQGTQETQYF
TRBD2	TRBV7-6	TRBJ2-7	CASSHRSGGSSYEQYF
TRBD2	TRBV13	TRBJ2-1	CASTGTSASGSSYNEQFF
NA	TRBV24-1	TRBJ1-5	CATSDHSNQPQHF
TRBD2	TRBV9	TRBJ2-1	CASSVTGTSGYNEQFF
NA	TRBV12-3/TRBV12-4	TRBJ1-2	CASSLVAGGPYGYTF
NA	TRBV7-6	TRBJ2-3	CASIPPTTGFRHSADTQYF
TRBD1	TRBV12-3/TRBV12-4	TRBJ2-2	CASRQGAHTGELFF
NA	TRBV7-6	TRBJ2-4	CASTEAKNIQYF
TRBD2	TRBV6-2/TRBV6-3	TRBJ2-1	CASTTPRTSGGSYNEQFF
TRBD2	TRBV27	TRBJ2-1	CASRAGTSGNRVSYNEQFF
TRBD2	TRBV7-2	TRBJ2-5	CASSRGTSGSSWETQYF
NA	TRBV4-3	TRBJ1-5	CASSQEVSYQPQHF
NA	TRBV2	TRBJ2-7	CASNSLGREQYF
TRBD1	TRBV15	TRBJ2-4	CATSRTGLLNIQYF
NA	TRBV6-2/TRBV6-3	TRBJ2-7	CASKSDYYEQYF
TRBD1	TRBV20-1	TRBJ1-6	CSARPQGDGSLHF
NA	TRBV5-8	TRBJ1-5	CASSLDLWSSNQPQHF
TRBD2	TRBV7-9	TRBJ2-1	CASSPSGRANEQFF
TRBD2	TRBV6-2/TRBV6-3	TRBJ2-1	CASKSGSYNEQFF
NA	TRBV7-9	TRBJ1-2	CASSLSSTADYGYTF